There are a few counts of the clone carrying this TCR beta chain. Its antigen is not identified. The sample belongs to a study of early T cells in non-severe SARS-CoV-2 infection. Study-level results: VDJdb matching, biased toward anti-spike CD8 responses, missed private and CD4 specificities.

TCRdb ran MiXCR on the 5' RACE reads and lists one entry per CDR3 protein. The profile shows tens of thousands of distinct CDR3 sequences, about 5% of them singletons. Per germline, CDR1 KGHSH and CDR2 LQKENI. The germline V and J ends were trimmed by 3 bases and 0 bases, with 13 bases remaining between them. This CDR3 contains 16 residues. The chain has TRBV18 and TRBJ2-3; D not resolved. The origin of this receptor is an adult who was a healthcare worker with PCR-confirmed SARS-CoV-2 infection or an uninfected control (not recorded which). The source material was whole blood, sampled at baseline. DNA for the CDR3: TGTGCCAGCTCACCTGTAAAGACTGCCAGCACAGATACGCAGTATTTT. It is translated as CASSPVKTASTDTQYF.